Listed below are T cell receptor beta chains from one sample, sequenced in a study of regulatory T cells in long-lasting Graves disease. In TCRdb, the multiplex PCR reads were re-called with MiXCR into one record per CDR3 protein. The table lists 400,000 to 500,000 distinct CDR3 sequences, about 21% of them singletons, with approximately 15% in the top ten. The sample here was peripheral blood mononuclear cells (PBMCs), taken when the disease was refractory, from a patient treated with antithyroid drugs. The receptors shown here come from a female donor with Graves disease. Both conserved end residues are part of each CDR3. The D gene is left open where the match is weak. The size field is filled for only some rows; it gives once, few, many or a size class.

d_call,cdr3_length,v_call,clone_size,j_call,cdr3_nt,cdr3_aa
TRBD1,16,TRBV19,-,TRBJ1-5,TGTGCCAGTAGTATAGGTGGACAGGGATCCTATAAGCCCCAGCATTTT,CASSIGGQGSYKPQHF
-,16,TRBV7-9,-,TRBJ1-3,TGTGCCAGCAGCTCCGGGGTGTCAGGCTCTGGAAACACCATATATTTT,CASSSGVSGSGNTIYF
-,12,TRBV12-3/TRBV12-4,many,TRBJ2-7,TGTGCCAGCAGTTTAGGTGGGGCCGAGCAGTACTTC,CASSLGGAEQYF
TRBD2,12,TRBV12-3/TRBV12-4,many,TRBJ2-4,TGTGCCAGCAGCTGGGCGGGGGACATTCAGTACTTC,CASSWAGDIQYF
-,14,TRBV3-1,many,TRBJ1-1,TGTGCCAGCAGCCAAGTTTCAGGGAAGGAAAAAGCTTTCTTT,CASSQVSGKEKAFF
-,13,TRBV28,many,TRBJ2-7,TGTGCCAGCACCATCACAGGACAATACGAGCAGTACTTC,CASTITGQYEQYF
TRBD1,18,TRBV18,-,TRBJ2-4,TGTGCCAGCTCACCGGGACAGGGGGCTTCGTTAACCAAAAACATTCAGTACTTC,CASSPGQGASLTKNIQYF
TRBD2,15,TRBV6-1,many,TRBJ2-5,TGTGCCAGCAGCCCCGTCGCGGGAGTACAAGAGACCCAGTACTTC,CASSPVAGVQETQYF
-,15,TRBV7-8,many,TRBJ1-5,TGTGCCAGCAGCTTAGGAGGAACCGGAGGGCAGCCCCAGCATTTT,CASSLGGTGGQPQHF
-,14,TRBV20-1,-,TRBJ1-5,TGCAGTGCTAGGGAATCGGCAAGCAATCAGCCCCAGCATTTT,CSARESASNQPQHF
-,15,TRBV2,many,TRBJ2-7,TGTGCCAGCATAACCCGGGACACTGGATCCTACGAGCAGTACTTC,CASITRDTGSYEQYF
-,15,TRBV2,many,TRBJ2-6,TGTGCCAGCAGTGCACGGAACTCTGGGGCCAACGTCCTGACTTTC,CASSARNSGANVLTF
TRBD1,16,TRBV28,many,TRBJ1-3,TGTGCCAGCAGTTTTTCTACCAGGGGGAATGGAAACACCATATATTTT,CASSFSTRGNGNTIYF
-,14,TRBV27,many,TRBJ1-5,TGTGCCAGCCGTCTGGGACGGAGCAATCAGCCCCAGCATTTT,CASRLGRSNQPQHF
TRBD2,14,TRBV19,-,TRBJ2-7,TGTGCCAGTAGGGAAGCTAGCGGATCCTACGAGCAGTACTTC,CASREASGSYEQYF
-,12,TRBV7-4,many,TRBJ1-1,TGTGCCAGCAGCTTACGACAACTTGAAGCTTTCTTT,CASSLRQLEAFF
TRBD2,16,TRBV30,few,TRBJ2-7,TGTGCCTGGACCCCCGGACTAGCGGGAGGGCCGGTCGAGCAGTACTTC,CAWTPGLAGGPVEQYF
TRBD1,13,TRBV9,many,TRBJ1-1,TGTGCCAGCAGCGACGGACAGGGGACTGAAGCTTTCTTT,CASSDGQGTEAFF
TRBD2,13,TRBV5-1,many,TRBJ2-7,TGCGCCAGCAGAGCCGCGGGGGAGTACGAGCAGTACTTC,CASRAAGEYEQYF
-,14,TRBV20-1,few,TRBJ2-7,TGCAGTGCTAGATCATGGACAGACTCCTACGAGCAGTACTTC,CSARSWTDSYEQYF
-,18,TRBV12-3/TRBV12-4,-,TRBJ1-3,TGTGCCAGCAGTCTCTATTCCGGGACCGCGAGCTCTGGAAACACCATATATTTT,CASSLYSGTASSGNTIYF
TRBD1,14,TRBV15,many,TRBJ2-5,TGTGCCACCAGGTCGACAGGGGGCGCTGAGACCCAGTACTTC,CATRSTGGAETQYF
-,16,TRBV5-6,few,TRBJ2-2,TGTGCCAGCAGCTTGGTTGGGGGGAGAGGTACCGGGGAGCTGTTTTTT,CASSLVGGRGTGELFF
-,12,TRBV6-2/TRBV6-3,many,TRBJ2-7,TGTGCCAGCAGTTTACAGGGTAACGAGCAGTACTTC,CASSLQGNEQYF
-,12,TRBV20-1,many,TRBJ2-1,TGCAGTGCTACGGACAACTACAATGAGCAGTTCTTC,CSATDNYNEQFF
-,14,TRBV29-1,many,TRBJ1-1,TGCAGCGTCAAAAACAGGGAGGGGAACACTGAAGCTTTCTTT,CSVKNREGNTEAFF
-,15,TRBV12-5,few,TRBJ1-1,TGTGCTAGTGGTCCTCGGAGAGCGCGAGGGACTGAAGCTTTCTTT,CASGPRRARGTEAFF
TRBD1,13,TRBV3-1,-,TRBJ1-6,TGTGCCAGCAGCCCCGGACAGGGAATGACTCTCCACTTT,CASSPGQGMTLHF
TRBD2,15,TRBV20-1,few,TRBJ2-2,TGCAGTGCTAGGGGGGGGAGCCAGAACACCGGGGAGCTGTTTTTT,CSARGGSQNTGELFF
-,14,TRBV29-1,few,TRBJ2-2,TGCAGCGTTAAGGGGCCAGGGCGACCCGGGGAGCTGTTTTTT,CSVKGPGRPGELFF
-,14,TRBV27,few,TRBJ1-2,TGTGCCAGCAGTTTGAGAAGAGGGTACTATGGCTACACCTTC,CASSLRRGYYGYTF